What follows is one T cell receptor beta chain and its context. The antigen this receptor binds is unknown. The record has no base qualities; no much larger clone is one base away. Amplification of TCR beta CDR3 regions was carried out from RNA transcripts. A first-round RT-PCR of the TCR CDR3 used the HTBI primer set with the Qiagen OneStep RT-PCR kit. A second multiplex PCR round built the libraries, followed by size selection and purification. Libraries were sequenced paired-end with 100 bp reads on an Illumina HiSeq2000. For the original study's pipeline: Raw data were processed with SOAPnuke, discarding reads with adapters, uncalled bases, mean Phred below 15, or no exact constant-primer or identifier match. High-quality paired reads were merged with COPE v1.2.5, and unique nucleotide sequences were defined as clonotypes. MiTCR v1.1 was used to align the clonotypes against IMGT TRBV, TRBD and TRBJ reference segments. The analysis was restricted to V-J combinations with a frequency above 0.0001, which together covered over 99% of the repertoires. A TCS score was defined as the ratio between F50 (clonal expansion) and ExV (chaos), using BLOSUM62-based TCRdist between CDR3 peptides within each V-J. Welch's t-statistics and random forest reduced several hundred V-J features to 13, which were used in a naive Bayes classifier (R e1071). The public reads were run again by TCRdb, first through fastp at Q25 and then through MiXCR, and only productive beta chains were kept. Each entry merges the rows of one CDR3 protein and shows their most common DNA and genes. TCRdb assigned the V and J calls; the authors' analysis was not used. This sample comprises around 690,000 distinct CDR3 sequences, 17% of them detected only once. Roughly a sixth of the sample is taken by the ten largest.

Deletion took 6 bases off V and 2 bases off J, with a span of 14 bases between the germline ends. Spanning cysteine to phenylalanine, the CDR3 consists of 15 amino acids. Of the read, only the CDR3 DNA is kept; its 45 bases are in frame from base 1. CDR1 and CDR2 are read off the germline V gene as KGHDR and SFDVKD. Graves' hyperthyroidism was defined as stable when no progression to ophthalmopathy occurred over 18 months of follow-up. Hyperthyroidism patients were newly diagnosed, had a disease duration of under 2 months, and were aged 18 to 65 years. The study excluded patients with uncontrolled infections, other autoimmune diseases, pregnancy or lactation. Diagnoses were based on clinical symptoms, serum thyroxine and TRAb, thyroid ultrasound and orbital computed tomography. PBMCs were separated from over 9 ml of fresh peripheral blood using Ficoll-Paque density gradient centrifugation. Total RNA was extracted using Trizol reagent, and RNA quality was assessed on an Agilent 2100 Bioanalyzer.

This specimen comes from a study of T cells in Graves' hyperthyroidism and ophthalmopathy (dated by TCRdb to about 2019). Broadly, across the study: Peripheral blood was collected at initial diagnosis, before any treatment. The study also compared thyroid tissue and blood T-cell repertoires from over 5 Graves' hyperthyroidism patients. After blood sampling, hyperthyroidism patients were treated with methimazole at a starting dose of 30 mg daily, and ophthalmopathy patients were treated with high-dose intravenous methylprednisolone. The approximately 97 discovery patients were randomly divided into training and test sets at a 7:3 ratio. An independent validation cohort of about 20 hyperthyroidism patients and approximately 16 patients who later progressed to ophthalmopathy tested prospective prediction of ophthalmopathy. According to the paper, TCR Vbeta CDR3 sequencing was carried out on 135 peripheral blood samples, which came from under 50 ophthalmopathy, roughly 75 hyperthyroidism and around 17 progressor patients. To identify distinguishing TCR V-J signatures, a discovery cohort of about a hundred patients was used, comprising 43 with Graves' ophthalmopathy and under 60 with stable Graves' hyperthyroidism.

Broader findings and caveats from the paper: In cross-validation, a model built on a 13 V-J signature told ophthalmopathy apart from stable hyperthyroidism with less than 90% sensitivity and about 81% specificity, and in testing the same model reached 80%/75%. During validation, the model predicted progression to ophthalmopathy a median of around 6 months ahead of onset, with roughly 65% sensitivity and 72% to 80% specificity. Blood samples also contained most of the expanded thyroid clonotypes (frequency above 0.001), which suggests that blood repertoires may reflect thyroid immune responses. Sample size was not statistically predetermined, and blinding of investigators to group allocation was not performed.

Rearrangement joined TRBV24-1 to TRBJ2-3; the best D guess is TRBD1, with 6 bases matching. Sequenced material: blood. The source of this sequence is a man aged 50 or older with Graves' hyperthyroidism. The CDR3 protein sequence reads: CATSIGRGITDTQYF. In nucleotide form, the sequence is TGTGCCACCAGTATCGGCAGGGGTATCACAGATACGCAGTATTTT.